This entry describes one T cell receptor beta chain. Its matching antigen is unknown. This record comes from a study of OX40 agonist ivuxolimab in advanced cancers. As for the study in general: Age averaged about 66 years (range roughly 23 to 79), and more than 80% were male. Patients achieving partial responses numbered three: one hepatocellular carcinoma case and two cutaneous melanoma cases.

Here immunoSEQ multiplex PCR was the method, and the copy in TCRdb shows in-frame clones only, minus some. The sample yields some 49,000 clones, 88% seen once. In germline, CDR1 is SGDLS, CDR2 YYNGEE. The CDR3 runs to 16 residues. The ends were cut back, 4 bases at V and 4 bases at J, with 18 bases in the middle. Study-level points and caveats: CD4+ T cells averaged fewer expanded clones than CD8+ T cells.

The chain employs TRBV9 and TRBJ2-1; possibly TRBD2 for D (5 bases). The receptor was isolated from an adult with an advanced solid tumor such as melanoma, head and neck, liver or kidney cancer. Here the sequenced sample was CD4+ or CD8+ T cells sorted from blood, taken in a trial of the OX40 agonist ivuxolimab. This CDR3 is CASSLSVGGEYNEQFF. For the CDR3, the DNA is TGTGCCAGCAGCCTCAGTGTAGGTGGGGAGTACAATGAGCAGTTCTTC.